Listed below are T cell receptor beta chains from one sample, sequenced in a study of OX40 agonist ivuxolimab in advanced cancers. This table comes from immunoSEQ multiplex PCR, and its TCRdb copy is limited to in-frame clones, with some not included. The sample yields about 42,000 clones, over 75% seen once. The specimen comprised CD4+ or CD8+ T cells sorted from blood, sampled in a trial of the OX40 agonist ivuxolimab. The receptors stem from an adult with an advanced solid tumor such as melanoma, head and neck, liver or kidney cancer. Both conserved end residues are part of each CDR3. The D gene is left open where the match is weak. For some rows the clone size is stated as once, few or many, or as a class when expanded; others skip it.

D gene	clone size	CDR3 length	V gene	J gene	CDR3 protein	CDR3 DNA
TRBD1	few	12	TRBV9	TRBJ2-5	CASSAGGETQYF	TGTGCCAGCAGCGCAGGGGGAGAGACCCAGTACTTC
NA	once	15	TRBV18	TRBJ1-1	CASSPQQQGNTEAFF	TGTGCCAGCTCACCACAGCAACAGGGGAACACTGAAGCTTTCTTT
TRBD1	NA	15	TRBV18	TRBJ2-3	CASSPQGAGTDTQYF	TGTGCCAGCTCACCCCAGGGGGCGGGCACAGATACGCAGTATTTT
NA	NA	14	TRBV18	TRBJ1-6	CASSHGGQNSPLHF	TGTGCCAGCTCACACGGGGGGCAGAATTCACCCCTCCACTTT
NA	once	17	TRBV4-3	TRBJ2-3	CASSQERSGAYTDTQYF	TGCGCCAGCAGCCAAGAAAGGTCAGGGGCGTACACAGATACGCAGTATTTT
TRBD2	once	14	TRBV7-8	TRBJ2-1	CASRRQLADNEQFF	TGTGCCAGCAGGCGCCAACTAGCGGACAATGAGCAGTTCTTC
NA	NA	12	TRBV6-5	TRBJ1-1	CASSPTGTEAFF	TGTGCCAGCAGCCCGACAGGAACCGAAGCTTTCTTT
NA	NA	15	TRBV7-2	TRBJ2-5	CASSLGGAHQETQYF	TGTGCCAGCAGCTTAGGCGGAGCCCACCAAGAGACCCAGTACTTC
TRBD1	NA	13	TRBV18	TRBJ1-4	CASSPRDRGELFF	TGTGCCAGCTCACCGCGGGACAGGGGCGAACTGTTTTTT
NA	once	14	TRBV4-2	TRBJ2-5	CASSQGGDQETQYF	TGTGCCAGCAGCCAAGGGGGGGACCAAGAGACCCAGTACTTC
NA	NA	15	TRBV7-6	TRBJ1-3	CASSLTEISGNTIYF	TGTGCCAGCAGTCTCACCGAAATCTCTGGAAACACCATATATTTT
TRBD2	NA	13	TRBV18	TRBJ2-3	CATGTSGTDTQYF	TGTGCCACCGGGACTAGCGGGACAGATACGCAGTATTTT
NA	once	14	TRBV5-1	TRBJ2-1	CASSVSSSYNEQFF	TGCGCCAGCAGCGTGAGCAGCTCCTACAATGAGCAGTTCTTC
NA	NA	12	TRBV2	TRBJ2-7	CATGPVGDEQYF	TGTGCCACGGGACCGGTAGGTGACGAGCAGTACTTC
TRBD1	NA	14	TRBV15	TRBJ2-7	CATSRTGGSYEQYF	TGTGCCACCAGCAGGACAGGGGGGTCCTACGAGCAGTACTTC
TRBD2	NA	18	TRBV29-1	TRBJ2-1	CSAVGRDGQRASYNEQFF	TGCAGCGCCGTCGGGAGGGATGGACAGCGGGCATCCTACAATGAGCAGTTCTTC
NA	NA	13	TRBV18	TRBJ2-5	CASSPGNQETQYF	TGTGCCAGCTCACCAGGGAACCAAGAGACCCAGTACTTC
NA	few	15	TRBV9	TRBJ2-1	CASSVYEGAYNEQFF	TGTGCCAGCAGCGTATATGAGGGAGCCTACAATGAGCAGTTCTTC
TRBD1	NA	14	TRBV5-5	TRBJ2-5	CASSDRTGGETQYF	TGTGCCAGCAGCGATAGGACAGGGGGGGAGACCCAGTACTTC
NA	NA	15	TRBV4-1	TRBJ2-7	CASSHYRDTTYEQYF	TGCGCCAGCAGCCACTACCGGGACACCACCTACGAGCAGTACTTC
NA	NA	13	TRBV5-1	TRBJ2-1	CASSSNRDNEQFF	TGCGCCAGCAGCTCTAATAGGGACAATGAGCAGTTCTTC
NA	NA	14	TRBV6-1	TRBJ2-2	CASSVLRSTGELFF	TGTGCCAGCAGTGTCTTGCGTTCAACCGGGGAGCTGTTTTTT
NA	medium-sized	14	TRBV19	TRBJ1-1	CASKVLPTNTEAFF	TGTGCCAGTAAGGTCCTGCCGACAAACACTGAAGCTTTCTTT
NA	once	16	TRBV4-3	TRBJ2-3	CASSQGRATDTDTQYF	TGCGCCAGCAGCCAAGGACGGGCCACGGACACAGATACGCAGTATTTT
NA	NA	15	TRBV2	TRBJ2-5	CASSEAYGGRETQYF	TGTGCCAGCAGTGAAGCGTATGGGGGGCGAGAGACCCAGTACTTC
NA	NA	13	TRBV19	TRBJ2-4	CASSMGAKNIQYF	TGTGCCAGTAGTATGGGGGCCAAAAACATTCAGTACTTC
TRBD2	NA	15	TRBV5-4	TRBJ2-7	CASSLGLAGTGEQYF	TGTGCCAGCAGCTTGGGCCTAGCGGGGACGGGAGAGCAGTACTTC
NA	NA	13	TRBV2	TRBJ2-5	CASSEYGQETQYF	TGTGCCAGCAGCGAGTATGGGCAAGAGACCCAGTACTTC
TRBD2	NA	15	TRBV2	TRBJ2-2	CASSAGLANTGELFF	TGTGCCAGCAGTGCGGGACTAGCGAACACCGGGGAGCTGTTTTTT
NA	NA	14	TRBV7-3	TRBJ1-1	CASSSQGGVTEAFF	TGTGCCAGCAGCTCACAGGGAGGGGTGACTGAAGCTTTCTTT
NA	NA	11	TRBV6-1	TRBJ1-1	CASSYYTEAFF	TGTGCCAGCAGCTATTACACTGAAGCTTTCTTT
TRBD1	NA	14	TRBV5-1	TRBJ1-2	CASSQGGQGSSAGF	TGCGCCAGCAGCCAGGGGGGACAGGGCTCCTCTGCGGGGTTC
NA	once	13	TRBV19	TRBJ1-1	CASTQGWSAEAFF	TGTGCCAGTACTCAAGGTTGGTCAGCTGAAGCTTTCTTT
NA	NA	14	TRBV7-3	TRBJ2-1	CASSTGIPYNEQFF	TGTGCCAGCAGTACCGGGATTCCCTACAATGAGCAGTTCTTC
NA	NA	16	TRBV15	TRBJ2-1	CATSRDRGPLYNEQFF	TGTGCCACCAGCAGAGATCGGGGACCCCTCTACAATGAGCAGTTCTTC
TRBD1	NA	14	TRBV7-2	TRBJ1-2	CASSSGTGLYGYTF	TGTGCCAGCAGTTCCGGGACAGGGCTTTATGGCTACACCTTC
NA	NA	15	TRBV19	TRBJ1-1	CASSWWGQENTEAFF	TGTGCCAGTAGTTGGTGGGGGCAGGAGAACACTGAAGCTTTCTTT
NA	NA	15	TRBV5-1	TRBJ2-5	CASSFGGTVGETQYF	TGCGCCAGCAGCTTTGGGGGTACGGTGGGAGAGACCCAGTACTTC
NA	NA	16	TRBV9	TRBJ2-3	CASSVALWQSTDTQYF	TGTGCCAGCAGCGTAGCCCTATGGCAAAGCACAGATACGCAGTATTTT
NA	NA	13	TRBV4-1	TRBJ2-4	CASSPTGFAIQYF	TGCGCCAGCAGCCCTACCGGTTTCGCCATTCAGTACTTC
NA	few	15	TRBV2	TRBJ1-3	CASSEIGVIYDTIYF	TGTGCCAGCAGTGAAATCGGGGTCATCTACGACACCATATATTTT
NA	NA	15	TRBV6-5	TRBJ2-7	CASSHRASERDEQYF	TGTGCCAGCAGCCACCGGGCCAGCGAAAGGGACGAGCAGTACTTC
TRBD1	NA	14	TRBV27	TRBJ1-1	CASSLRTGGTEAFF	TGTGCCAGCAGTTTACGGACAGGGGGTACTGAAGCTTTCTTT
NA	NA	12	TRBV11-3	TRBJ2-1	CASSLGPRGQFF	TGTGCCAGCAGCTTAGGGCCTCGAGGGCAGTTCTTC
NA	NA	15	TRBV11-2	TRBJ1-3	CASSLVPGSGNTIYF	TGTGCCAGCAGTCTAGTCCCGGGCTCTGGAAACACCATATATTTT